A single sample is the source of the 5 T cell receptor beta chains below, sequenced in a study of beta chain features in type 1 diabetes. Every bit of the isolated RNA underwent reverse transcription, so sequencing read expressed TCRB transcripts. Sequencing was performed with immunoSEQ multiplex PCR; in TCRdb, only in-frame clones are kept and a portion is missing. The sample holds roughly 370,000 clones; approximately 15% are singletons and the top ten take about 0.034%. Sequenced: naive CD4+ T cells from blood. The receptors come from a man younger than 40 in good health.

The chain carries TRBV4-1 and TRBJ1-5; 8 bases are a match to TRBD1. The germline gives CDR1 MGHRA, CDR2 YSYEKL. V was clipped by 2 bases and J by 3 bases; unmatched bases: 6. This CDR3 spans 16 amino acids. The CDR3 DNA follows: TGCGCCAGCAGCCAAATGACAGGGGTAAACAATCAGCCCCAGCATTTT. Amino acids: CASSQMTGVNNQPQHF.

This clone was seen a handful of times. The chain combines TRBV9 with TRBJ2-1; D not resolved. Germline assignment: CDR1 SGDLS and CDR2 YYNGEE. V lost 2 bases, J lost 6 bases, and 9 bases lay in between. The CDR3 sequence is 13 residues long. This CDR3 reads CASSVGPPNEQFF. CDR3 in DNA: TGTGCCAGCAGCGTCGGCCCTCCCAATGAGCAGTTCTTC.

This clone came up a few times. The chain carries TRBV5-1 and TRBJ2-5; 9 bases are a match to TRBD1. Germline V gene sequence: CDR1 SGHRS, CDR2 YFSETQ. The V gene end was trimmed by 4 bases and the J gene end by 5 bases; junction bases not matched to a gene: 9. This CDR3 is built from 15 residues. The CDR3 loop is CASSLSGTGMETQYF. Here the CDR3 DNA reads TGCGCCAGCAGCCTTTCCGGGACAGGGATGGAGACCCAGTACTTC.

The chain employs TRBV4-3 and TRBJ1-2; D gene unclear. In germline, CDR1 is LGHNA, CDR2 YSLEER. The CDR3 extends over 14 amino acids. The V end was cut by 0 bases, the J end by 6 bases, with 11 bases between. The CDR3 DNA sequence: TGCGCCAGCAGCCAAGATCTACGGACCGATGGCTACACCTTC. This sequence encodes CASSQDLRTDGYTF.

This clone was observed a handful of times. This rearrangement joins TRBV13 to TRBJ2-3; 8 positions match TRBD2. Germline CDR1 PRHDT, CDR2 FYEKMQ (reference sequence). After removal of 5 bases from V and 1 base from J, the junction contained 8 bases not matched to a gene. The CDR3 consists of 16 residues. The CDR3 DNA is TGTGCCAGCAGCCCCCCCTGGCGGGAGGGCACAGATACGCAGTATTTT. Encoded protein: CASSPPWREGTDTQYF. The full variable domain, rest sourced from reference TRBV13 and TRBJ2-3, is AAGVIQSPRHLIKEKRETATLKCYPIPRHDTVYWYQQGPGQDPQFLISFYEKMQSDKGSIPDRFSAQQFSDYHSELNMSSLELGDSALYFCASSPPWREGTDTQYFGPGTRLTVL.